Sequencing of this T cell receptor beta chain was carried out in a study of early T cells in non-severe SARS-CoV-2 infection (dated by TCRdb to the early 2020s). A note on the overall study: Because TCR sequencing relied on bulk RNA taken from unsorted whole blood, pairing of alpha and beta chains was not possible.

The table lists this clonotype with many counts. Its antigen is not yet known. Base qualities were left out, and no much larger clone turns up one base away. Library prep was done by 5' RACE. TCRdb records NextSeq 500 as the sequencer. In the TCR library protocol, unique molecular identifiers were attached to individual cDNA molecules to correct for PCR bias and sequencing error. TCR alpha and beta chains were both sequenced, and the abundances of alpha and beta sequences in each sample were closely correlated with each other. Processing in the source paper ran as follows. Decombinator V4 was used to annotate the V gene, J gene and CDR3 of the TCR sequences. Expanded TCRs were defined as changing significantly between any two time points under a Poisson model with p below 0.0001. Abundances of TCRs were expressed as counts per million after normalisation to the total number of TCRs sequenced in each sample. TRAV1-2 paired with TRAJ12, TRAJ20 or TRAJ33 defined MAIT TCRs, while TRAV10 paired with TRAJ18 defined iNKT TCRs. A search of VDJdb, accessed on 1 November 2021, was run for TCRs annotated to CMV, EBV and SARS-CoV-2, with TCRs annotated for multiple antigens excluded. Using fastp trimming at Q25 and MiXCR clonotype assembly, TCRdb reanalyzed the public sequencing data and kept in-frame beta chains. Merged by CDR3 protein, the rows form single entries marked with the most common genes and DNA. The V and J calls follow TCRdb's processing rather than the paper's. The sample profile shows around 30,000 distinct CDR3 sequences; about 5.3% of them were found once. The ten largest clones capture around 24% of the sample.

This was a case-control study nested in a cohort of healthcare workers in London, UK, who had nasopharyngeal swab PCR tests and blood samples taken every week. Healthcare workers were enrolled in the week of the UK lockdown, from 23 to 31 March 2020, and were followed every week for up to roughly 15 weeks. V was cut back by 6 bases and J by 0 bases, leaving a gap of 12 bases between them. The CDR3 measures 15 amino acids from cysteine to phenylalanine. Just CDR3 DNA is preserved here, 45 bases in frame from base 1. CDR1 is given as MNHEY and CDR2 as SVGAGI, both from the germline V gene. General conclusions and limits of the study: VDJdb matching was skewed toward anti-spike CD8 responses and likely underestimated virus-specific expansions, missing private and CD4 specificities.

The sample was whole blood. This clonotype was obtained from an adult who was a healthcare worker with PCR-confirmed SARS-CoV-2 infection or an uninfected control (not recorded which). The rearrangement combines TRBV6-5 with TRBJ1-5; confidence is insufficient to name the D gene. The CDR3 has the sequence CASRTDGNSNQPQHF. The DNA sequence reads TGTGCCAGCAGGACCGACGGGAATAGCAATCAGCCCCAGCATTTT.